The clone carrying this T cell receptor beta chain was counted between two and nine times. This specimen belongs to a study of early T cells in non-severe SARS-CoV-2 infection. Germline CDR1 reads SNHLY; CDR2 reads FYNNEI. The length of the CDR3 is 13 residues. The ends were cut back, 4 bases at V and 3 bases at J, with 7 bases in the middle. TCRdb reanalysed the 5' RACE reads using MiXCR and keeps one entry per CDR3 protein. The table includes about 58,000 distinct CDR3 sequences, roughly 7.7% detected once. Sequenced: whole blood. This rearrangement joins TRBV2 to TRBJ1-5; D gene ambiguous. The receptor comes from an adult who was a healthcare worker with PCR-confirmed SARS-CoV-2 infection or an uninfected control (not recorded which). In nucleotides, the CDR3 is TGTGCCAGCAGTGGAGTAAACAATCAGCCCCAGCATTTT. It yields the protein CASSGVNNQPQHF.